What follows are 32 T cell receptor beta chains derived from one specimen sequenced in a study of blood T cells in healthy people across ages. The authors ran a second PCR of about 6 to 11 cycles using a sample-barcoded 5' primer and a J-beta primer mix. One entry per CDR3 protein, called by TCRdb with MiXCR from the 5' RACE reads. The table includes some 1.8 million distinct CDR3 sequences, 35% to 50% detected once. The specimen was blood. The receptors come from a human donor in good health.

This clonotype was seen a handful of times. The J gene is TRBJ2-1, the V gene TRBV5-5; 11 positions agree with TRBD2. Germline values: CDR1 SGHKS, CDR2 YYEKEE (reference sequence). The CDR3 length is 16 residues. V dropped 4 bases and J dropped 4; count of bases not matched to a gene: 7. The DNA for the CDR3 is TGTGCCAGCAGCCCTCTAGCGGGGGGCGATTACAATGAGCAGTTCTTC. Residues: CASSPLAGGDYNEQFF.

This rearrangement joins TRBV2 to TRBJ1-2; 7 bases align to TRBD1. The germline V gene encodes CDR1 SNHLY and CDR2 FYNNEI. The CDR3 spans 13 residues. V trimming: 5 bases; J trimming: 4 bases; junction bases outside the gene matches: 4. CDR3: CASSWTGPYGYTF. The DNA of the CDR3 is TGTGCCAGCAGTTGGACAGGACCCTATGGCTACACCTTC. The full variable domain, its missing parts supplied by reference TRBV2 and TRBJ1-2, is EPEVTQTPSHQVTQMGQEVILRCVPISNHLYFYWYRQILGQKVEFLVSFYNNEISEKSEIFDDQFSVERPDGSNFTLKIRSTKLEDSAMYFCASSWTGPYGYTFGSGTRLTVV.

This clonotype is a singleton in its sample. A much larger clone sits a single nucleotide away, making a read error possible. The rearrangement joins TRBV5-1 to TRBJ1-5; D is unclear. Trimming left V 0 bases short and J 2 bases short, with 12 bases between. Germline loops: CDR1 SGHRS, CDR2 YFSETQ. CDR3 length equals 16 residues. The CDR3 is CASSLGLSEGNQPQHF. The CDR3, as DNA: TGCGCCAGCAGCTTGGGGCTTTCAGAAGGCAATCAGCCCCAGCATTTT.

This clonotype appeared a single time. A much larger clone is a single base away; this may be a read error. This sequence joins TRBV11-2 and TRBJ2-5; the match to TRBD2 covers 8 bases. CDR3 length: 16 amino acids. Germline V lookup: CDR1 SGHAT, CDR2 FQNNGV. Trimming at V came to 5 bases and at J to 7 bases, leaving 15 bases not matched to a gene. The DNA for the CDR3 is TGTGCCAGCAGCGCACCCGGGACTAGAGGGGCCGGGACCCAGTACTTC. Encoded protein: CASSAPGTRGAGTQYF.

The V call is TRBV7-2, the J call TRBJ2-4, with D perhaps matching TRBD2 (5 bases). Between the trimmed V and J ends, which lost 5 bases and 0 bases, there was a span of 14 bases. This CDR3 is 16 amino acids long. Germline CDR1 SGHTA, CDR2 FQGNSA. CDR3 region: CASSQQTGLAKNIQYF. For the CDR3, the DNA is TGTGCCAGCAGCCAGCAGACGGGGTTAGCCAAAAACATTCAGTACTTC.

Remarks on this clonotype: A read error may produce the germline difference seen at one junction end. The V call is TRBV29-1, the J call TRBJ2-4; D ambiguous. TRBJ2-5 matches the DNA end more closely, so the J call is doubtful. Germline assignment: CDR1 SQVTM and CDR2 ANQGSEA. This CDR3 has 13 residues. In nucleotides, the CDR3 is TGCAGTGTTGATTCTGCGATTAGGGAGACCCAGTACTTC. This sequence encodes CSVDSAIRETQYF.

This sequence joins TRBV10-2 and TRBJ2-7, with no clear D. The V gene's germline CDR1 is WSHSY and CDR2 SAAADI. The CDR3 is 12 amino acids. The V and J ends lost 3 bases and 8 bases respectively, with 11 bases between them. The CDR3 loop reads CASSDQSSKQYF. The DNA for the CDR3 is TGCGCCAGCAGTGATCAGAGTTCCAAGCAGTACTTC.

This clonotype was counted only a few times. This chain uses TRBV7-2 with TRBJ2-4, with D perhaps matching TRBD2 (6 bases). The V gene lost 5 bases and the J gene lost 7 bases, with 15 bases spanning the gap. The germline V gene has CDR1 SGHTA and CDR2 FQGNSA. This CDR3 is built from 14 residues. The CDR3 sequence: CASSPQGGGNIQYF. Written as DNA, the CDR3 is TGTGCCAGCAGCCCTCAGGGAGGTGGGAACATTCAGTACTTC.

This clonotype was observed a handful of times. The rearrangement uses TRBV5-1 and TRBJ1-1, with 11 bases aligning to TRBD1. Trimming at V came to 4 bases and at J to 4 bases, leaving 6 bases not matched to a gene. Germline V lookup: CDR1 SGHRS, CDR2 YFSETQ. This CDR3 comprises 15 residues. Here the CDR3 DNA reads TGCGCCAGCAGCCCCCGGGACAGGGGGGCCACTGAAGCTTTCTTT. Protein: CASSPRDRGATEAFF.

The V and J genes are TRBV28 and TRBJ2-1; D is possibly TRBD2 (7 bases). V lost 1 base and J 11 bases, leaving 27 bases between the germline ends. The CDR3 consists of 18 residues. The germline V gene has CDR1 MDHEN and CDR2 SYDVKM. The CDR3 here is CASSLYRWGDTAGVQQFF. The CDR3 region has the DNA TGTGCCAGCAGTTTATATCGGTGGGGGGACACCGCGGGGGTGCAGCAGTTCTTC.

This clonotype was seen a few times. J is TRBJ2-7 and V is TRBV4-3; no definite D call. Trimming removed 0 bases at V and 1 base at J, with 16 bases between. The CDR3 spans 17 residues. CDR1 and CDR2 from the germline V gene are LGHNA and YSLEER. The CDR3 is CASSQEAPAALSYEQYF. The CDR3, as DNA: TGCGCCAGCAGCCAAGAAGCCCCCGCGGCCCTTTCCTACGAGCAGTACTTC.

This clonotype has ten or more counts. The gene calls are TRBV6-1 and TRBJ2-3, with a tentative D call TRBD1 (5 bases). Trimming removed 5 bases from V and 3 bases from J, with 21 bases in between. This CDR3 has 17 residues. Looked up from germline, CDR1 is MNHNS and CDR2 is SASEGT. In nucleotides, the CDR3 is TGTGCCAGCAGTCCTGAGGTTGCCAGGGTCGGAACAGATACGCAGTATTTT. It translates to CASSPEVARVGTDTQYF.

The gene calls are TRBV21-1 and TRBJ1-2. TRBV21-1 counts as a pseudogene. The CDR3 covers 11 residues. CDR3 bases: TGTGCCAGCAAGAGAGGGAATGGCTACACCTTC. It encodes CASKRGNGYTF.

This chain uses TRBV28 with TRBJ1-2; the match to TRBD1 covers 8 bases. Per germline, CDR1 MDHEN and CDR2 SYDVKM. V lost 5 bases and J lost 7; bases outside the gene matches: 15. CDR3 length: 16 residues. The CDR3 DNA reads TGTGCCAGCAGTGATACCCCCGACAGGGGAGTTTCTGGCTACACCTTC. Translation gives CASSDTPDRGVSGYTF.

The chain is built from TRBV18 and TRBJ2-7; D is undetermined. Looked up from germline, CDR1 is KGHSH and CDR2 is LQKENI. The CDR3 extends over 15 amino acids. V lost 3 bases and J 4 bases, leaving 16 bases between the germline ends. The CDR3 is CASSPPRAPIYEQYF. In DNA form, the CDR3 reads TGTGCCAGCTCACCTCCCCGGGCGCCAATTTACGAGCAGTACTTC.

This chain connects TRBV20-1 to TRBJ1-2; D may be TRBD1 (6 bases). Germline lookup yields CDR1 DFQATT and CDR2 SNEGSKA (reference sequence). V lost 6 bases and J lost 8, with 19 bases in between. The CDR3 is made up of 13 amino acids. This chain's CDR3 is CSATGTPGRGYTF. In DNA, the CDR3 is TGCAGTGCCACCGGGACACCGGGCCGGGGCTACACCTTC.

This clonotype was detected once. CDR3 in amino acids: CASRTGTFTDTQYF. DNA for the CDR3: TGTGCCAGCAGAACCGGGACTTTCACAGATACGCAGTATTTT. The chain uses TRBV12-3 or TRBV12-4 and TRBJ2-3, with D maybe TRBD2 (6 bases). Trimming cost V 6 bases and J 2 bases, with 12 bases left between them. The CDR3 has 14 residues.

The rearrangement uses TRBV6-5 and TRBJ1-1; D ambiguous. V lost 6 bases, J lost 13 bases, and 21 bases lay in between. The germline V gene has CDR1 MNHEY and CDR2 SVGAGI. CDR3 length: 13 amino acids. The chain's CDR3 is CASSTPGHLEVFF. The CDR3 DNA reads as TGTGCCAGCAGCACCCCCGGCCACTTAGAGGTTTTCTTT.

A word on this clonotype: An end of the junction differs from the germline gene, which may be a read error. The chain links TRBV9 to TRBJ1-2, with unresolved D. This CDR3 contains 14 residues. CDR1 is SGDLS, CDR2 YYNGEE, per germline. DNA of the CDR3: TGTACCAGCAGCGTAACTACAGCTAACTATGGCTACACCTTC. Translating gives CTSSVTTANYGYTF.

This CDR3 is CASSLEPPGQGDNEQFF. The CDR3 region has the DNA TGTGCCAGCAGCTTAGAACCTCCGGGACAGGGGGACAATGAGCAGTTCTTC. V usage is TRBV7-9 and J usage is TRBJ2-1, with 11 bases lining up with TRBD1. V lost 1 base and J lost 5; bases outside the gene matches: 7. This CDR3 contains 17 residues. CDR1 and CDR2 from the germline V gene are SEHNR and FQNEAQ (reference sequence).

The V call is TRBV18, the J call TRBJ1-1, with a weak D call TRBD1 (5 bases). The length of the CDR3 is 14 residues. CDR1 and CDR2 from the germline V gene are KGHSH and LQKENI. Deletions cut 3 bases from V and 6 bases from J, with 14 bases between. CDR3 DNA: TGTGCCAGCTCACCGGGCTCAGGGAGGGCTGAAGCTTTCTTT. It yields the protein CASSPGSGRAEAFF. The whole variable domain, remainder taken from reference TRBV18 and TRBJ1-1, is NAGVMQNPRHLVRRRGQEARLRCSPMKGHSHVYWYRQLPEEGLKFMVYLQKENIIDESGMPKERFSAEFPKEGPSILRIQQVVRGDSAAYFCASSPGSGRAEAFFGQGTRLTVV.

V gene TRBV7-2 combines with J gene TRBJ1-5; D perhaps matches TRBD1 (5 bases). V lost 1 base, J lost 6 bases, and 10 bases lay in between. This CDR3 has 14 residues. The germline V gene has CDR1 SGHTA and CDR2 FQGNSA. CDR3 nucleotides: TGTGCCAGCAGCTTAGATCCAGGGAGTCAGCCCCAGCATTTT. It yields the protein CASSLDPGSQPQHF.

The rearrangement joins TRBV29-1 to TRBJ1-1; D gene unclear. CDR1 and CDR2 from the germline V gene are SQVTM and ANQGSEA. The CDR3 is 11 residues long. V gave up 4 bases and J gave up 5 bases, with 8 bases separating them. The CDR3 here is CSVGPFTEAFF. DNA of the CDR3: TGCAGCGTTGGCCCTTTTACTGAAGCTTTCTTT.

The rearrangement uses TRBV4-3 and TRBJ2-1; the match to TRBD1 covers 9 bases. Germline V gene sequence: CDR1 LGHNA, CDR2 YSLEER. Trimming removed 7 bases from V and 6 bases from J; junction bases left unmatched: 10. The CDR3 sequence is 15 residues long. In nucleotides, the CDR3 is TGCGCCAGCACCCTCGGGACAGGGAGGTCCAATGAGCAGTTCTTC. Its translation: CASTLGTGRSNEQFF.

The chain links TRBV7-8 to TRBJ1-2; a possible D gene is TRBD1 (5 bases). V gave up 5 bases and J gave up 7 bases, with 14 bases separating them. Germline V gene data show CDR1 as SGHVS and CDR2 as FQNEAQ. This CDR3 has 13 residues. For the CDR3, the DNA is TGTGCCAGCAGCCCCCGGTTGGGGCGTGGCTACACCTTC. It translates to CASSPRLGRGYTF.

This clonotype was counted only a few times. The CDR3 is CASSSTSGGGGTQYF. The CDR3 region has the DNA TGTGCCAGCAGTTCAACTAGCGGGGGGGGAGGTACGCAGTATTTT. The chain uses TRBV6-6 and TRBJ2-3; 13 bases line up with TRBD2. Germline CDR1 and CDR2: MNHNY and SVGAGI (reference sequence). V trimming: 4 bases; J trimming: 8 bases; junction bases outside the gene matches: 6. The CDR3 is 15 residues long.

This clonotype has more than one count but fewer than ten. This chain's CDR3 is CASSEEQGSPNYGYTF. The CDR3 DNA reads TGTGCCAGCAGTGAAGAACAGGGTTCACCTAACTATGGCTACACCTTC. This rearrangement joins TRBV6-1 to TRBJ1-2; possibly TRBD1 for D (6 bases). The CDR3 is made up of 16 amino acids. The V and J ends lost 1 base and 0 bases respectively, with 12 bases between them. Germline V CDR1 and CDR2: MNHNS, SASEGT.

This clonotype showed up just a few times. V is TRBV29-1 and J is TRBJ2-3; D uncertain. From germline, CDR1 is SQVTM and CDR2 ANQGSEA. CDR3 length: 11 amino acids. V lost 7 bases to trimming and J lost 2 bases, with 7 bases between them. Here the CDR3 DNA reads TGCAGCGGTTTTAACACAGATACGCAGTATTTT. This codes for CSGFNTDTQYF.

The chain uses TRBV6-5 and TRBJ2-5; 9 bases align to TRBD1. This CDR3 comprises 14 residues. V was pared by 6 bases and J by 5 bases, with 7 bases of the junction left unmatched. Germline V lookup: CDR1 MNHEY, CDR2 SVGAGI. The DNA of the CDR3 is TGTGCCAGCAGAAAACAGGGGGCTTCGGAGACCCAGTACTTC. It specifies CASRKQGASETQYF.

This clonotype has a single count. The chain employs TRBV20-1 and TRBJ2-1, with D possibly TRBD1 on 5 matching bases. The V gene lost 0 bases and the J gene lost 1 base, with 16 bases spanning the gap. The CDR3 is made up of 17 amino acids. The germline gives CDR1 DFQATT, CDR2 SNEGSKA (reference sequence). CDR3 sequence reads: CSARESAGKESYNEQFF. CDR3 sequence (DNA): TGCAGTGCTAGAGAATCGGCAGGGAAGGAATCCTACAATGAGCAGTTCTTC.

The V gene is TRBV7-2, the J gene TRBJ2-4; TRBD1 agrees at 8 bases. The J call may be faulty, since TRBJ2-7 better matches the DNA end. Germline CDR1 reads SGHTA; CDR2 reads FQGNSA. CDR3 length: 20 amino acids. In nucleotides, the CDR3 is TGTGCCAGCAGCTTAAACCCCTTCGGACAGGGCAGGAATAGGGCCTACGAGCAGTACTTC. It is translated as CASSLNPFGQGRNRAYEQYF.

This chain uses TRBV28 with TRBJ1-2; 11 bases are a match to TRBD1. This CDR3 comprises 13 residues. CDR1 MDHEN and CDR2 SYDVKM come from the germline V gene. V shed 6 bases and J 7 bases; nucleotides not matched to a gene: 4. As DNA, the CDR3 is TGTGCCAGCAGACGGGACAGGGGGGCTGGCTACACCTTC. Amino acids: CASRRDRGAGYTF.